These 27 T cell receptor beta chains originate from one sample sequenced in a study of early T cells in non-severe SARS-CoV-2 infection. TCRdb used MiXCR to reprocess the 5' RACE reads, holding one entry per CDR3 protein. The data show approximately 63,000 distinct CDR3 sequences, 5.9% seen once. The material sequenced was whole blood, taken at baseline. Every receptor here comes from an adult who was a healthcare worker with PCR-confirmed SARS-CoV-2 infection or an uninfected control (not recorded which).

This clonotype was counted only a few times. This chain uses TRBV5-1 with TRBJ1-2; unclear D gene. The V end lost 1 base, the J end lost 0 bases, and 16 bases lay between the germline ends. Germline lookup yields CDR1 SGHRS and CDR2 YFSETQ. The CDR3 has 17 amino acids. The CDR3 is CASSLRPGSEANYGYTF. CDR3 in DNA: TGCGCCAGCAGCTTGCGCCCTGGGTCAGAAGCTAACTATGGCTACACCTTC.

This clonotype was seen ten or more times. J is TRBJ2-2 and V is TRBV12-3 or TRBV12-4; D unresolved. CDR3 length: 15 amino acids. The V end lost 6 bases, the J end lost 4 bases, and 15 bases lay between the germline ends. The CDR3 nucleotides read TGTGCCAGCAGCCAGGACCAGCTAGGCACCGGGGAGCTGTTTTTT. This codes for CASSQDQLGTGELFF.

This clonotype was observed a handful of times. The rearrangement links TRBV20-1 to TRBJ2-3; D gene ambiguous. V lost 3 bases and J 2 bases, leaving 3 bases between the germline ends. This CDR3 region has 11 residues. From germline, CDR1 is DFQATT and CDR2 SNEGSKA (reference sequence). Here the CDR3 DNA reads TGCAGTGCTAGTATCACAGATACGCAGTATTTT. It codes for CSASITDTQYF.

This clonotype came up a few times. This chain links TRBV5-1 with TRBJ1-2; possibly TRBD1 for D (5 bases). The ends were cut back, 0 bases at V and 6 bases at J, with 15 bases in the middle. CDR3 size: 15 residues. Germline V CDR1 and CDR2: SGHRS, YFSETQ. This CDR3 reads CASSLGGTQGDGYTF. In DNA form, the CDR3 reads TGCGCCAGCAGCTTGGGGGGGACCCAAGGAGATGGCTACACCTTC.

CDR3 amino acids: CASSDVQRSYNEQFF. CDR3 sequence (DNA): TGTGCCAGCAGTGACGTTCAGCGCTCCTACAATGAGCAGTTCTTC. This chain links TRBV6-4 with TRBJ2-1; no reliable D call. Germline loops: CDR1 MRHNA, CDR2 SNTAGT. V was pared by 2 bases and J by 0 bases, with 8 bases between. CDR3 length: 15 residues.

V and J are TRBV28 and TRBJ2-7; 8 bases line up with TRBD2. Losses at the gene ends were 2 bases for V and 6 bases for J; bases not matched to a gene: 6. This CDR3 is 14 amino acids long. Germline V gene data show CDR1 as MDHEN and CDR2 as SYDVKM. This CDR3 is CASSLAGGGGEQYF. CDR3 coding DNA: TGTGCCAGCAGTTTAGCGGGAGGTGGTGGCGAGCAGTACTTC.

The sample holds one count of this clonotype. The J gene is TRBJ2-7, the V gene TRBV4-1; 7 nucleotides match TRBD1. Germline V gene sequence: CDR1 MGHRA, CDR2 YSYEKL. The V segment lost 0 bases and the J segment 4 bases; nucleotides outside the gene matches: 18. The CDR3 has 19 residues. CDR3 DNA sequence: TGCGCCAGCAGCCAAGATATGAGCTTATGGACAGGAGCACCGTACGAGCAGTACTTC. It yields the protein CASSQDMSLWTGAPYEQYF.

The sample holds many counts of this clonotype. This chain links TRBV18 with TRBJ1-2; tentatively, D is TRBD1 (6 bases). V was shortened by 4 bases and J by 8 bases, with 17 bases between the two germline ends. The CDR3 extends over 14 amino acids. Germline V gene lookup returns CDR1 KGHSH and CDR2 LQKENI. The CDR3 sequence is CASSLDGGAGGYTF. The DNA of the CDR3 is TGTGCCAGCTCACTCGACGGGGGCGCTGGGGGCTACACCTTC.

This clonotype has at least ten counts. The V call is TRBV30, the J call TRBJ1-1; no reliable D call. Germline lookup yields CDR1 GTSNPN and CDR2 SVGIG (reference sequence). This CDR3 has 13 residues. V dropped 2 bases and J dropped 4 bases, with 11 bases sitting between them. CDR3 sequence: CAWSWGGSTEAFF. The CDR3, as DNA: TGTGCCTGGAGTTGGGGAGGTAGCACTGAAGCTTTCTTT.

This clonotype was counted ten times or more. The V and J genes are TRBV7-9 and TRBJ2-3, with TRBD1 identical over 8 bases. Germline CDR1 reads SEHNR; CDR2 reads FQNEAQ (reference sequence). V shed 5 bases, J shed 3 bases, and the junction held 10 bases outside the gene matches. The CDR3 consists of 16 residues. CDR3 loop: CASSTTRTGLTDTQYF. In nucleotides, the CDR3 is TGTGCCAGCAGCACTACCCGGACAGGGCTAACAGATACGCAGTATTTT.

This clonotype was picked up many times. The chain is built from TRBV10-2 and TRBJ2-1; D unresolved. V was trimmed by 4 bases and J by 7 bases, leaving 8 bases between them. Germline V lookup: CDR1 WSHSY, CDR2 SAAADI. CDR3 length: 12 amino acids. In nucleotides, the CDR3 is TGCGCCAGCAGTGGGAACGAGAATGAGCAGTTCTTC. Protein product: CASSGNENEQFF.

The V call is TRBV19, the J call TRBJ2-7; D remains ambiguous. The CDR3 spans 12 residues. Trimming stripped 3 bases from V and 3 bases from J, with 6 bases between. CDR1 is LNHDA, CDR2 SQIVND, per germline (reference sequence). The CDR3 DNA is TGTGCCAGTAGTATGGGCGACTACGAGCAGTACTTC. It translates to CASSMGDYEQYF.

The chain uses TRBV29-1 and TRBJ1-6; 7 bases fit TRBD1. J lost 7 bases, V lost 6 bases, and 3 bases had no gene match. Germline CDR1 is SQVTM and CDR2 is ANQGSEA. The CDR3 covers 12 residues. The DNA for the CDR3 is TGCAGCGTCAGACAGGGAAATTCACCCCTCCACTTT. This sequence encodes CSVRQGNSPLHF. The full variable domain, its missing parts supplied by reference TRBV29-1 and TRBJ1-6, is SAVISQKPSRDICQRGTSLTIQCQVDSQVTMMFWYRQQPGQSLTLIATANQGSEATYESGFVIDKFPISRPNLTFSTLTVSNMSPEDSSIYLCSVRQGNSPLHFGNGTRLTVT.

This chain joins TRBV18 and TRBJ2-2; D uncertain. The CDR3 sequence is 14 residues long. The germline V and J ends were trimmed by 3 bases and 1 base, with 6 bases remaining between them. CDR1 KGHSH and CDR2 LQKENI come from the germline V gene. CDR3 DNA: TGTGCCAGCTCACCCGACAAGAACACCGGGGAGCTGTTTTTT. Protein product: CASSPDKNTGELFF.

Ten or more counts support this clonotype. The chain carries TRBV20-1 and TRBJ1-5; a possible D gene is TRBD1 (5 bases). V gave up 3 bases and J gave up 10 bases, with 22 bases separating them. Germline CDR1 reads DFQATT; CDR2 reads SNEGSKA (reference sequence). The CDR3 extends over 15 amino acids. CDR3 bases: TGCAGTGCTAGGTCCCCCGGGACTGACGTCAATCCCCAGCATTTT. This gives the protein CSARSPGTDVNPQHF.

This clonotype was recorded many times. V gene TRBV6-1 combines with J gene TRBJ1-5; no reliable D call. V lost 4 bases and J 7 bases, leaving 17 bases between the germline ends. Germline V CDR1 and CDR2: MNHNS, SASEGT. This CDR3 has 15 amino acids. This chain's CDR3 is CASSGGMPGRQPQHF. DNA for the CDR3: TGTGCCAGCAGTGGCGGAATGCCCGGCCGGCAGCCCCAGCATTTT.

Comments on this clonotype: Just one base apart from a much larger clone, this may be a read error. J is TRBJ2-1 and V is TRBV9; the D is unclear. The germline V gene has CDR1 SGDLS and CDR2 YYNGEE. This CDR3 comprises 16 residues. CDR3 coding DNA: TGTGCCTGCAGCCTTGACCCGGCATCCTCCTACAATGAGCAGTTCTTC. This gives the protein CACSLDPASSYNEQFF.

CDR3 DNA: TGTGCCAGCAGTTGGGGCTACGAGCAGTACTTC. It yields the protein CASSWGYEQYF. The chain has TRBV6-6 and TRBJ2-7; D gene uncertain. The CDR3 has 11 residues. Germline CDR1 MNHNY, CDR2 SVGAGI (reference sequence). The germline V and J ends were trimmed by 4 bases and 3 bases, with 4 bases remaining between them.

This clonotype was observed at least ten times. The V gene is TRBV20-1, the J gene TRBJ2-6; no clear D. Between the trimmed V and J ends, which lost 3 bases and 2 bases, there was a span of 5 bases. CDR3 length: 13 residues. Per the germline V gene, CDR1 is DFQATT and CDR2 is SNEGSKA (reference sequence). CDR3 DNA: TGCAGTGCTAGCTACCCTGGGGCCAACGTCCTGACTTTC. Amino acid sequence: CSASYPGANVLTF.

There are many counts of this clonotype. The chain employs TRBV7-9 and TRBJ1-2, with D maybe TRBD1 (6 bases). With 5 bases removed from V and 4 bases from J, the gap between germline ends came to 14 bases. The CDR3 loop spans 14 amino acids. From germline, CDR1 is SEHNR and CDR2 FQNEAQ (reference sequence). CDR3 in amino acids: CASSRGTSRYGYTF. The CDR3 nucleotides read TGTGCCAGCAGCCGGGGGACATCTCGCTATGGCTACACCTTC.

The count of this clonotype is one. This may come from a read error, since a much larger clone is one base off. The chain couples TRBV10-3 to TRBJ1-1; TRBD1 agrees at 9 bases. CDR1 ENHRY and CDR2 SYGVKD come from the germline V gene. This CDR3 is built from 15 residues. CDR3 region: CAISTPGQGSTVAFF. The CDR3 DNA reads as TGTGCCATCAGTACCCCCGGACAGGGGAGCACTGTAGCTTTCTTT.

The chain joins TRBV10-3 to TRBJ2-5, with 12 positions matching TRBD2. CDR1 and CDR2 from the germline V gene are ENHRY and SYGVKD. J was trimmed by 0 bases and V by 3 bases; bases with no gene match: 5. This CDR3 has 17 amino acids. The CDR3 is CAISDVWTSGDQETQYF. DNA for the CDR3: TGTGCCATCAGTGATGTGTGGACTAGCGGGGACCAAGAGACCCAGTACTTC.

This clonotype came up many times. The chain joins TRBV11-2 to TRBJ2-2; D not resolved. Per the germline V gene, CDR1 is SGHAT and CDR2 is FQNNGV. With 5 bases removed from V and 4 bases from J, the gap between germline ends came to 5 bases. CDR3 length: 12 residues. The CDR3: CASSPATGELFF. The CDR3 nucleotides are TGTGCCAGCAGCCCCGCCACCGGGGAGCTGTTTTTT.

In DNA form, the CDR3 reads TGTGCCAGCTCACCGGGCGGCCTCCCCATGAACACTGAAGCTTTCTTT. Protein: CASSPGGLPMNTEAFF. The chain links TRBV18 to TRBJ1-1, with D unclear. The V end lost 3 bases, the J end lost 0 bases, and 14 bases lay between the germline ends. The CDR3 extends over 16 amino acids. Germline V gives CDR1 KGHSH, CDR2 LQKENI.

This chain uses TRBV10-3 with TRBJ2-3; 8 bases are a match to TRBD2. The CDR3 extends over 13 amino acids. V was pared by 9 bases and J by 1 base, with 3 bases of the junction left unmatched. Germline CDR1 and CDR2: ENHRY and SYGVKD. CDR3 coding DNA: TGTGCCATGCGGGGGGACTGCACAGATACGCAGTATTTT. Protein product: CAMRGDCTDTQYF.

This clonotype appeared a few times. The J gene is TRBJ2-1, the V gene TRBV29-1; a weak D match, TRBD2 (6 bases). Germline-derived CDR1 and CDR2 are SQVTM and ANQGSEA. The CDR3 spans 12 residues. As DNA, the CDR3 is TGCACGGTCCTAGCGCGCTACAATGAGCAGTTCTTC. Residues: CTVLARYNEQFF.

This clonotype was seen a few times. The V and J genes are TRBV20-1 and TRBJ2-7, with 10 positions matching TRBD2. Germline-derived CDR1 and CDR2 are DFQATT and SNEGSKA (reference sequence). V lost 6 bases to trimming and J lost 5 bases; unmatched junction nucleotides: 13. This CDR3 has 15 amino acids. This CDR3 reads CSASGELAGQNEQYF. CDR3 DNA sequence: TGCAGTGCGAGCGGGGAACTAGCGGGACAGAACGAGCAGTACTTC.